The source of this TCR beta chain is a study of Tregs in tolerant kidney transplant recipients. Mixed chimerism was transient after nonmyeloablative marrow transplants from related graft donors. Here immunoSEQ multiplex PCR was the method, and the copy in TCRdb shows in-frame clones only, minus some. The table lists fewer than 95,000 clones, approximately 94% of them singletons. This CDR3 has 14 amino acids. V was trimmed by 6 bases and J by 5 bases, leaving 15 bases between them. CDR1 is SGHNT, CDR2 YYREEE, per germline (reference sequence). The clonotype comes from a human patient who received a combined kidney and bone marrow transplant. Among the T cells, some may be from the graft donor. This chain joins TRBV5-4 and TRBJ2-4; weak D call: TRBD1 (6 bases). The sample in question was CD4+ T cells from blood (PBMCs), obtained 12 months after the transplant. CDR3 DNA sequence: TGTGCCAGCACCATATGGGGGCGGGAAAACATTCAGTACTTC. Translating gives CASTIWGRENIQYF.